One T cell receptor (beta chain) is described in this entry. The target antigen is unknown. The germline gene is not matched at one end of the junction; a read error may be the cause. The investigators made TCR beta cDNA from 400 to 500 ng total RNA, using a constant-region primer. ARM-PCR was slightly modified, and three nested multiplex PCR rounds with it gave rise to the TCR beta libraries. The first two PCR rounds used TRBV1-TRBV30 primers with a Cbeta primer, around 10 cycles each. TCRdb recomputed calls from the multiplex PCR reads with MiXCR, one row per CDR3 protein. The sample has about 30,000 distinct CDR3 sequences, roughly 78% seen once. This entry is derived from a study of tumor-infiltrating lymphocytes in primary liver carcinoma. The study, taken as a whole, reports: Tumor specimens were characterized by a significantly higher top-250-clone fraction than blood (p = 0.039). Merely about 7-25% of top clones occurred in all five tumor regions.

RNA and DNA were co-extracted from roughly 20-30 mg of unsorted bulk tissue. The CDR3 consists of 13 residues. Germline values: CDR1 SQVTM, CDR2 ANQGSEA. The TCR originated in a woman aged 25 to 39 with primary liver carcinoma and hepatitis B virus infection. Material for sequencing was liver tumor tissue from sampling region 3. The subset is: tumor region T3, left-lateral pole. The V call is TRBV29-1, the J call TRBJ2-3; tentative D call: TRBD2 (7 bases). CDR3 in amino acids: CSVDPGGTGTQYF. The CDR3 DNA reads as TGCAGTGTTGATCCGGGGGGCACAGGTACGCAGTATTTT.